This T cell receptor (beta chain) was captured by sequencing in a study of post-analysis software for immune sequencing data. This clonotype has more than one count but fewer than ten. No antigen is known for it. Study findings and constraints: With TRBV5-6, TRBV5-1 and TRBV20-1 included, about five TRBV segments were more frequent in patients than in controls. Batch-mates among the samples co-clustered strongly by F measure. Relative to controls, patients with multiple sclerosis showed significantly lower normalized Chao1 diversity.

The CDR3 runs 15 residues. From germline, CDR1 is MDHEN and CDR2 SYDVKM. V gave up 1 base and J gave up 7 bases, with 14 bases separating them. Prepared libraries of TCR beta cDNA carried unique molecular identifiers. TCRdb reprocessed the PCR reads with MiXCR, giving one entry per CDR3 protein. The sample consists of 400,000 to 500,000 distinct CDR3 sequences, approximately 39% of them appearing once. The sequenced sample was blood. The chain links TRBV28 to TRBJ2-1; maybe TRBD1 (6 bases). The receptor comes from a girl aged 2 to 10 with multiple sclerosis. The CDR3 DNA reads TGTGCCAGCAGTTTATACAGGGAGAGATTGAATGAGCAGTTCTTC. It specifies CASSLYRERLNEQFF.